This note documents a single TCR beta chain sequence. Antigen specificity is unknown. Antigen-specific CD4+ T cells were first expanded with viral peptide pools by the ViraFEST assay and only then sequenced. Culture lasted 10 days before CD4+ T cell isolation. Each participant was given two doses of one vaccine (BNT162b2 or mRNA-1273). Vaccine recipients lacked prior SARS-CoV-2 infection and had negative nucleocapsid antibodies. Generated by immunoSEQ multiplex PCR, the TCRdb table keeps only in-frame clones and is missing some. The sample consists of 25,000 to 35,000 clones, over 75% of them appearing once. V shed 5 bases and J shed 0 bases, with 14 bases lying between them. Germline assignment: CDR1 LNHNV and CDR2 YYDKDF (reference sequence). CDR3 length: 16 amino acids. This specimen comes from a study of vaccination effects on CD4 cells after COVID-19.

The chain links TRBV15 to TRBJ1-3; D uncertain. The specimen was CD4+ T cells from PBMCs cultured with SARS-CoV-2 spike peptides, collected after COVID-19 vaccination. The sequence was collected from a human donor who received a COVID-19 vaccine. Some clones in this sample may be carry-over from other donors' samples. The CDR3 region is CATSQEVTNSGNTIYF. The CDR3 DNA reads TGTGCCACCAGCCAAGAGGTGACGAACTCTGGAAACACCATATATTTT.